This note documents a single T cell receptor (beta chain) sequence. The antigen is not known. Per germline, CDR1 SGHDN and CDR2 FVKESK. This CDR3 has 17 residues. With V trimmed by 4 bases and J by 0 bases, 7 bases remained unmatched. The data were obtained in a study of Ad26.COV2.S vaccination and SARS-CoV-2 variants. General study findings and limits: People who got the vaccine had more spike-specific TCR breadth than people who got placebo. Responses of spike-specific T cells (both CD8+ and CD4+) reportedly showed substantial breadth after vaccination. Comparability of non-spike TCR breadth was observed across vaccine and placebo recipients.

Method: immunoSEQ multiplex PCR; TCRdb's copy keeps in-frame clones and lacks some. The sample includes some 190,000 clones, around 88% seen only once; the top ten take less than 6%. Sequenced material: peripheral blood, taken after recovery from COVID-19. The J gene is TRBJ2-2, the V gene TRBV14; TRBD2 matches at 8 bases. The clonotype originates from a human donor who had recovered from COVID-19. CDR3 DNA: TGTGCCAGCAGCCTGATAGCGGGGACTTCGAACACCGGGGAGCTGTTTTTT. It encodes CASSLIAGTSNTGELFF.